The source of this TCR beta chain is a study of blood T cell repertoires in COVID-19. Study-level information: COVID-19 samples, acute and convalescent, were from the United States, Italy and Spain. T cells, B-cell-depleted T cells, or PBMCs provided the cDNA or gDNA that served as material.

Original data processing: Cell counts per sample came from amplifying reference gene primers. Assay: immunoSEQ multiplex PCR; the TCRdb copy retains only in-frame clones and omits some. That table gives V, J and clone size, and the DNA gave D and trimming. The sample holds approximately 150,000 clones, approximately 89% seen once. The source is a human donor in a cohort sampled during active COVID-19. Sequenced material: peripheral blood.

The CDR3 is CASSPRWVHQETQYF. Written as DNA, the CDR3 is TGCGCCAGCAGCCCGCGGTGGGTTCACCAAGAGACCCAGTACTTC. The rearrangement links TRBV5-1 to TRBJ2-5, with unresolved D. Germline V gene data show CDR1 as SGHRS and CDR2 as YFSETQ. V lost 4 bases and J 0 bases, leaving 13 bases between the germline ends. The CDR3 is 15 amino acids. The full variable domain, rest sourced from reference TRBV5-1 and TRBJ2-5, is KAGVTQTPRYLIKTRGQQVTLSCSPISGHRSVSWYQQTPGQGLQFLFEYFSETQRNKGNFPGRFSGRQFSNSRSEMNVSTLELGDSALYLCASSPRWVHQETQYFGPGTRLLVL.